These 21 T cell receptor beta chains came from one sample sequenced in a study of OX40 agonist ivuxolimab in advanced cancers. The repertoire was sequenced with immunoSEQ multiplex PCR; TCRdb's copy has only in-frame clones and lacks some. Of around 16,000 clones listed, around 64% are singletons. This sample comprised CD4+ or CD8+ T cells sorted from blood, obtained in a trial of the OX40 agonist ivuxolimab. These receptors came from an adult with an advanced solid tumor such as melanoma, head and neck, liver or kidney cancer.

The chain employs TRBV10-3 and TRBJ2-1, with a tentative D call TRBD2 (6 bases). Trimming left V 4 bases short and J 10 bases short, with 11 bases between. Germline CDR1 ENHRY, CDR2 SYGVKD. This CDR3 contains 12 residues. In nucleotides, the CDR3 is TGTGCCATCAGTGGTGGGACTCCGGAGCAGTTCTTC. As protein: CAISGGTPEQFF.

This chain connects TRBV13 to TRBJ2-1; 11 bases are a match to TRBD2. The V gene's germline CDR1 is PRHDT and CDR2 FYEKMQ (reference sequence). The length of the CDR3 is 16 residues. Losses at the gene ends were 5 bases for V and 4 bases for J; bases not matched to a gene: 7. CDR3 loop: CASSPRGLAEYNEQFF. The CDR3 DNA reads TGTGCCAGCAGCCCGCGGGGACTAGCGGAGTACAATGAGCAGTTCTTC.

This clone came up a few times. This sequence joins TRBV7-8 and TRBJ2-1; 9 bases are a match to TRBD2. V shed 1 base, J shed 7 bases, and the junction held 5 bases outside the gene matches. The germline CDR1 and CDR2 sequences are SGHVS and FQNEAQ. The length of the CDR3 is 15 residues. This chain's CDR3 is CASSLGVSGGNEQFF. The CDR3 bases are TGTGCCAGCAGCTTAGGGGTTAGCGGGGGAAATGAGCAGTTCTTC.

The V and J genes are TRBV7-6 and TRBJ2-7; 7 nucleotides agree with TRBD1. Germline trimming cut 5 bases from V and 0 bases from J; bases unmatched to any gene: 7. Germline lookup yields CDR1 SGHVS and CDR2 FNYEAQ. The length of the CDR3 is 15 residues. The DNA of the CDR3 is TGTGCCAGCAGCCTCGGGACAGAGCTCTCCTACGAGCAGTACTTC. Residues: CASSLGTELSYEQYF. The full variable domain, its missing parts supplied by reference TRBV7-6 and TRBJ2-7, is GAGVSQSPRYKVTKRGQDVALRCDPISGHVSLYWYRQALGQGPEFLTYFNYEAQQDKSGLPNDRFSAERPEGSISTLTIQRTEQRDSAMYRCASSLGTELSYEQYFGPGTRLTVT.

In this sample, this clone is medium-sized. This chain links TRBV27 with TRBJ2-7, with D perhaps TRBD1 (5 bases). From germline, CDR1 is MNHEY and CDR2 SMNVEV (reference sequence). The CDR3 runs 12 residues. Trimming shortened V by 4 bases and J by 1 base, and 5 bases separated the two germline ends. The CDR3 coding sequence is TGTGCCAGCAGTTCAGGGTCCTACGAGCAGTACTTC. It translates to CASSSGSYEQYF.

The gene calls are TRBV5-6 and TRBJ2-1; no definite D call. Germline CDR1 reads SGHDT; CDR2 reads YYEEEE. The CDR3 is 16 residues long. The ends were cut back, 0 bases at V and 0 bases at J, with 10 bases in the middle. The CDR3 spells CASSLVSPSSYNEQFF. In DNA form, the CDR3 reads TGTGCCAGCAGCTTGGTTTCCCCGAGCTCCTACAATGAGCAGTTCTTC.

V gene TRBV28 combines with J gene TRBJ1-4, with a possible D match to TRBD1 (5 bases). Germline V gene sequence: CDR1 MDHEN, CDR2 SYDVKM. V gave up 5 bases and J gave up 4 bases, with 14 bases separating them. This CDR3 spans 15 amino acids. This chain's CDR3 is CASSVRTSFNEKLFF. The CDR3 region has the DNA TGTGCCAGCAGTGTTAGGACATCGTTTAATGAAAAACTGTTTTTT.

This chain joins TRBV10-2 and TRBJ2-1; 8 bases map to TRBD2. Germline loops: CDR1 WSHSY, CDR2 SAAADI. CDR3 length equals 17 residues. Trimming removed 4 bases from V and 0 bases from J; junction bases left unmatched: 8. In DNA, the CDR3 is TGCGCCAGCAGTGTGTACGGGGGGGCTAGCTCCTACAATGAGCAGTTCTTC. Protein: CASSVYGGASSYNEQFF.

This sequence joins TRBV5-1 and TRBJ1-5, with a possible D match to TRBD1 (5 bases). This CDR3 is built from 16 residues. Trimming took 1 base from V and 1 from J, leaving 12 bases between them. Germline V CDR1 and CDR2: SGHRS, YFSETQ. CDR3 amino acids: CASSLFPGKSNQPQHF. CDR3 sequence (DNA): TGCGCCAGCAGCTTGTTCCCAGGGAAAAGCAATCAGCCCCAGCATTTT.

In the case of this clone: The junction and the germline gene differ at one end; a read error may be behind it. The rearrangement uses TRBV29-1 and TRBJ2-5; 9 bases align to TRBD1. Germline V gene sequence: CDR1 SQVTM, CDR2 ANQGSEA. The CDR3 length is 16 residues. Written as DNA, the CDR3 is TGCAGCGCTGAACCTGCGGGACAGGGAATCCAAGAGACCCAGTACTTC. Its translation: CSAEPAGQGIQETQYF. The variable domain in full, with the rest retrieved from reference TRBV29-1 and TRBJ2-5, is SAVISQKPSRDICQRGTSLTIQCQVDSQVTMMFWYRQQPGQSLTLIATANQGSEATYESGFVIDKFPISRPNLTFSTLTVSNMSPEDSSIYLCSAEPAGQGIQETQYFGPGTRLLVL.

The rearrangement links TRBV7-6 to TRBJ2-7; D uncertain. The CDR3 is made up of 12 amino acids. V lost 4 bases to trimming and J lost 6 bases, with 10 bases between them. CDR1 is SGHVS, CDR2 FNYEAQ, per germline. The CDR3: CASSSPMGEQYF. CDR3 nucleotide sequence: TGTGCCAGCAGCTCCCCCATGGGCGAGCAGTACTTC. Full variable domain (missing parts from reference TRBV7-6 and TRBJ2-7): GAGVSQSPRYKVTKRGQDVALRCDPISGHVSLYWYRQALGQGPEFLTYFNYEAQQDKSGLPNDRFSAERPEGSISTLTIQRTEQRDSAMYRCASSSPMGEQYFGPGTRLTVT.

V is TRBV2 and J is TRBJ2-3; TRBD2 aligns across 13 bases. J lost 1 base, V lost 6 bases, and 13 bases had no gene match. Germline values: CDR1 SNHLY, CDR2 FYNNEI. The CDR3 length is 19 residues. CDR3 residues: CASSRLAGGYGRGTDTQYF. As DNA, the CDR3 is TGTGCCAGCAGCCGACTAGCGGGGGGATATGGTCGCGGCACAGATACGCAGTATTTT.

The rearrangement uses TRBV12-5 and TRBJ1-1; the D gene is possibly TRBD1 (5 bases). This CDR3 region has 13 residues. V was trimmed by 5 bases and J by 3 bases, leaving 10 bases between them. Per germline, CDR1 LGHNT and CDR2 FRNRAP. In DNA form, the CDR3 reads TGTGCTAGTGGTCCGACAGTAGACACTGAAGCTTTCTTT. Translation gives CASGPTVDTEAFF.

The chain couples TRBV2 to TRBJ2-3, with D perhaps TRBD1 (5 bases). The CDR3 loop spans 15 amino acids. The V and J ends lost 6 bases and 0 bases respectively, with 13 bases between them. The germline V gene has CDR1 SNHLY and CDR2 FYNNEI. The DNA of the CDR3 is TGTGCCAGCAGAGCCAGGGTTAGGAGCACAGATACGCAGTATTTT. The encoded protein is CASRARVRSTDTQYF.

The chain employs TRBV6-5 and TRBJ2-7; TRBD2 matches 8 bases. CDR1 and CDR2 from the germline V gene are MNHEY and SVGAGI. CDR3 size: 16 residues. J gave up 3 bases and V 2 bases, and 9 bases lay outside the gene matches. Here the CDR3 DNA reads TGTGCCAGCAGTTACGGGCGCGGCGGGAGGCTCTACGAGCAGTACTTC. It translates to CASSYGRGGRLYEQYF.

This clone was observed a few times. The genes are TRBV28 and TRBJ1-2, with a tentative D call TRBD1 (5 bases). Germline V gene data show CDR1 as MDHEN and CDR2 as SYDVKM. The V end was cut by 1 base, the J end by 2 bases, with 11 bases between. The CDR3 sequence is 15 residues long. For the CDR3, the DNA is TGTGCCAGCAGTTTATTATCCGGGGGGAACTATGGCTACACCTTC. This encodes CASSLLSGGNYGYTF.

V gene TRBV5-1 combines with J gene TRBJ2-1, with D perhaps being TRBD1 or TRBD2 (6 bases each). Germline V gives CDR1 SGHRS, CDR2 YFSETQ. With 2 bases removed from V and 8 bases from J, the gap between germline ends came to 11 bases. This CDR3 is built from 13 residues. CDR3 residues: CASSLLGGHEQFF. Written as DNA, the CDR3 is TGCGCCAGCAGCTTACTAGGGGGGCATGAGCAGTTCTTC.

The chain is built from TRBV27 and TRBJ1-1; a weak D match, TRBD1 (6 bases). Germline CDR1 MNHEY, CDR2 SMNVEV (reference sequence). The V end was cut by 11 bases, the J end by 1 base, with 14 bases between. CDR3 length: 13 residues. The CDR3, as DNA: TGTGCCGGAGAGACAGGAAAGAACACTGAAGCTTTCTTT. Protein: CAGETGKNTEAFF.

J is TRBJ2-2 and V is TRBV6-5, with D possibly being TRBD1 (6 bases). The CDR3 spans 15 residues. CDR1 is MNHEY, CDR2 SVGAGI, per germline. V was trimmed by 9 bases and J by 7 bases, leaving 21 bases between them. The CDR3, as DNA: TGTGCCAGTCTCACGGCCGTTCAGGGGATCGGGGAGCTGTTTTTT. Translating gives CASLTAVQGIGELFF.

This clone has a handful of counts. This rearrangement joins TRBV7-2 to TRBJ2-7; 7 positions agree with TRBD1. The length of the CDR3 is 15 residues. Germline V lookup: CDR1 SGHTA, CDR2 FQGNSA. V dropped 1 base and J dropped 0; count of bases not matched to a gene: 3. CDR3 sequence (DNA): TGTGCCAGCAGCTTAGAGGACAGGATCTCCTACGAGCAGTACTTC. Translation: CASSLEDRISYEQYF.

This clone was counted only a few times. This chain joins TRBV6-1 and TRBJ2-2, with 7 bases aligning to TRBD1. V gave up 6 bases and J gave up 7 bases; unmatched junction bases: 2. Germline CDR1 MNHNS, CDR2 SASEGT. The CDR3 runs to 12 residues. DNA for the CDR3: TGTGCCAGCAGCTGGACAGGCGGGGAGCTGTTTTTT. Translation gives CASSWTGGELFF.